These 27 T cell receptor beta chains were sequenced from one sample in a study of Ad26.COV2.S vaccination and SARS-CoV-2 variants. TCRdb's copy holds only in-frame clones and misses some; the assay was immunoSEQ multiplex PCR. The top ten clones hold roughly 1.5% of a sample with about 680,000 clones, around 89% of them seen once. Treatment denoted: roughly 20 received Ad26.COV2.S at low or high dose, single or two shots; roughly five received placebo; per-sample allocation not given. The investigators took samples on day 63 after the first vaccine or placebo injection. The starting material was peripheral blood, obtained in a trial of Ad26.COV2.S vaccine versus placebo. Source of these receptors: a person aged 18-60 years who received the Ad26.COV2.S COVID-19 vaccine or a placebo.

This clone was found a few times. The chain links TRBV10-3 to TRBJ1-1, with a tentative D call TRBD1 (6 bases). Trimming shortened V by 11 bases and J by 1 base, and 11 bases separated the two germline ends. In germline, CDR1 is ENHRY, CDR2 SYGVKD. The CDR3 is made up of 12 amino acids. The DNA for the CDR3 is TGTGCCGTCTCGGGACAGAACACTGAAGCTTTCTTT. The encoded protein is CAVSGQNTEAFF.

The chain recombines TRBV19 with TRBJ2-3; 9 nucleotides agree with TRBD2. The V gene's germline CDR1 is LNHDA and CDR2 SQIVND (reference sequence). The junction had 8 bases not matched to a gene; V was cut back by 5 bases and J by 5 bases. This CDR3 comprises 15 residues. The CDR3, as DNA: TGTGCCAGTAGTGTGTTAGCGGGAGTTGGAGATACGCAGTATTTT. It specifies CASSVLAGVGDTQYF.

The chain links TRBV7-8 to TRBJ1-3; D remains ambiguous. V shed 2 bases and J shed 2 bases, with 7 bases lying between them. This CDR3 region has 14 residues. In germline, CDR1 is SGHVS, CDR2 FQNEAQ. The CDR3 protein is CASSLPVAGNTIYF. The CDR3 DNA sequence: TGTGCCAGCAGCTTACCGGTGGCTGGAAACACCATATATTTT.

This chain connects TRBV4-2 to TRBJ1-1, with 7 bases that match TRBD1. This CDR3 region has 15 residues. The germline V gene encodes CDR1 LGHNA and CDR2 YNFKEQ. Trimming took 4 bases from V and 1 from J; bases not matched to a gene: 6. In nucleotides, the CDR3 is TGTGCCAGCAGCCGCACAGGGGACCCGAACACTGAAGCTTTCTTT. Protein: CASSRTGDPNTEAFF.

The chain recombines TRBV5-4 with TRBJ2-6; 7 positions match TRBD1. The germline V gene has CDR1 SGHNT and CDR2 YYREEE (reference sequence). The CDR3 is 17 amino acids. J lost 2 bases, V lost 4 bases, and 9 bases had no gene match. The CDR3 here is CASSLVQGDTGANVLTF. The DNA of the CDR3 is TGTGCCAGCAGCCTGGTCCAGGGGGATACTGGGGCCAACGTCCTGACTTTC.

J is TRBJ2-2 and V is TRBV5-5; TRBD2 might be the D (6 bases). CDR1 is SGHKS and CDR2 is YYEKEE in the germline V gene (reference sequence). The CDR3 length is 17 residues. Trimming removed 4 bases from V and 4 bases from J, with 20 bases in between. CDR3 sequence (DNA): TGTGCCAGCAGCGCCGAGGGACTTCTAGGCGGCACCGGGGAGCTGTTTTTT. Protein: CASSAEGLLGGTGELFF.

This clone has a handful of counts. V and J are TRBV3-1 (or the pseudogene TRBV3-2) and TRBJ1-6; 7 bases align to TRBD1. J lost 5 bases, V lost 4 bases, and 2 bases had no gene match. Germline V CDR1 and CDR2: LGHDT, YNNKEL (reference sequence). This CDR3 has 14 amino acids. CDR3 bases: TGTGCCAGCAGCCCGGGACAGAATAATTCACCCCTCCACTTT. Its protein is CASSPGQNNSPLHF.

This chain connects TRBV9 to TRBJ2-1, with TRBD1 as a possible D gene (5 bases). The germline V and J ends were trimmed by 0 bases and 8 bases, with 15 bases remaining between them. Germline CDR1 SGDLS, CDR2 YYNGEE. This CDR3 region has 15 residues. The CDR3 reads CASSVAPTVRDEQFF. CDR3 coding DNA: TGTGCCAGCAGCGTAGCTCCGACAGTCAGGGATGAGCAGTTCTTC.

This rearrangement joins TRBV5-6 to TRBJ1-2; 7 bases map to TRBD1. The CDR3 extends over 14 amino acids. V gave up 0 bases and J gave up 8 bases; unmatched junction bases: 7. Germline V gene lookup returns CDR1 SGHDT and CDR2 YYEEEE. The CDR3 region is CASSLVADRTGYTF. Here the CDR3 DNA reads TGTGCCAGCAGCTTGGTTGCGGACAGGACGGGCTACACCTTC.

The rearrangement joins TRBV7-2 to TRBJ2-2; D not resolved. The CDR3 spans 16 residues. Germline lookup yields CDR1 SGHTA and CDR2 FQGNSA. Trimming stripped 1 base from V and 4 bases from J, with 13 bases between. CDR3 sequence (DNA): TGTGCCAGCAGCTTAGTCCCGGCCTCGGGCACCGGGGAGCTGTTTTTT. It codes for CASSLVPASGTGELFF.

The CDR3 sequence is CASSQVTRDGYTF. In DNA, the CDR3 is TGTGCCAGCAGCCAAGTGACCCGGGATGGCTACACCTTC. The V and J genes are TRBV14 and TRBJ1-2, with unresolved D. V was pared by 1 base and J by 6 bases, with 9 bases between. CDR3 length: 13 residues. The germline V gene has CDR1 SGHDN and CDR2 FVKESK.

The chain joins TRBV19 to TRBJ2-7; D is perhaps TRBD2 (6 bases). The V end was cut by 5 bases, the J end by 6 bases, with 11 bases between. The CDR3 loop spans 12 amino acids. Looked up from germline, CDR1 is LNHDA and CDR2 is SQIVND (reference sequence). For the CDR3, the DNA is TGTGCCAGTAGTCCCCCCGGGAGCGAGCAGTACTTC. Protein: CASSPPGSEQYF. Based on the CDR3 plus reference TRBV19 and TRBJ2-7, the full variable domain is DGGITQSPKYLFRKEGQNVTLSCEQNLNHDAMYWYRQDPGQGLRLIYYSQIVNDFQKGDIAEGYSVSREKKESFPLTVTSAQKNPTAFYLCASSPPGSEQYFGPGTRLTVT.

The chain joins TRBV6-5 to TRBJ1-3, with D perhaps matching TRBD1 (6 bases). Trimming shortened V by 8 bases and J by 8 bases, and 13 bases separated the two germline ends. Germline V gives CDR1 MNHEY, CDR2 SVGAGI. CDR3 size: 12 residues. In DNA, the CDR3 is TGTGCCAGCGCCGCAGGGGTGGACACCATATATTTT. Residues: CASAAGVDTIYF.

The chain links TRBV10-3 to TRBJ2-3; 9 bases align to TRBD1. Germline V gene data show CDR1 as ENHRY and CDR2 as SYGVKD. V lost 2 bases, J lost 3 bases, and 12 bases stayed unmatched. This CDR3 is built from 18 residues. The CDR3 loop reads CAISEAKYRGRGTDTQYF. CDR3 bases: TGTGCCATCAGTGAGGCGAAGTACAGGGGGCGCGGAACAGATACGCAGTATTTT.

The chain is built from TRBV9 and TRBJ1-1; TRBD1 is a possible D gene (6 bases). Germline-derived CDR1 and CDR2 are SGDLS and YYNGEE. V lost 4 bases and J 1 base, leaving 11 bases between the germline ends. CDR3 length: 14 amino acids. Here the CDR3 reads CASSPQTGNTEAFF. CDR3 nucleotides: TGTGCCAGCAGCCCCCAGACAGGGAACACTGAAGCTTTCTTT.

To note about this clone: Other DNA sequences in the sample encode the same CDR3. The chain joins TRBV7-9 to TRBJ2-3; possible D gene TRBD1, 6 bases. The CDR3 contains 13 residues. The germline V gene has CDR1 SEHNR and CDR2 FQNEAQ (reference sequence). The germline V and J ends were trimmed by 5 bases and 3 bases, with 9 bases remaining between them. CDR3 sequence reads: CASSPTGTDTQYF. The CDR3 DNA reads TGTGCCAGCAGCCCCACAGGGACAGATACGCAGTATTTT.

J is TRBJ2-5 and V is TRBV3-1 (or the pseudogene TRBV3-2); TRBD1 aligns across 7 bases. CDR1 and CDR2 (germline): LGHDT, YNNKEL (reference sequence). V lost 3 bases to trimming and J lost 3 bases; unmatched junction nucleotides: 10. This CDR3 has 16 residues. The CDR3 loop is CASSHSNLGTEETQYF. Written as DNA, the CDR3 is TGTGCCAGCAGCCACTCGAACTTGGGGACAGAAGAGACCCAGTACTTC.

The chain carries TRBV21-1 and TRBJ2-1; the table's D call, TRBD2, was not checked against the DNA. TRBV21-1 is reported as a pseudogene. The CDR3 extends over 19 amino acids. The CDR3 bases are TGTGCCAGCAGCAAGGGCTTCTTCTTGGCGGGGACCTACTACAATGAGCAGTTCTTC. Its protein is CASSKGFFLAGTYYNEQFF.

The gene calls are TRBV19 and TRBJ2-6, with D perhaps assigned TRBD1 or TRBD2 (5 bases each). The germline gives CDR1 LNHDA, CDR2 SQIVND (reference sequence). The CDR3 sequence is 17 residues long. V lost 7 bases and J 0 bases, leaving 16 bases between the germline ends. CDR3 region: CASNPRGLLSGANVLTF. As DNA, the CDR3 is TGTGCCAGTAACCCCCGGGGCCTACTCTCTGGGGCCAACGTCCTGACTTTC.

The V gene is TRBV4-1, the J gene TRBJ2-1; D possibly corresponds to TRBD2 (5 bases). Between the trimmed V and J ends, which lost 0 bases and 6 bases, there was a span of 18 bases. The CDR3 length is 17 residues. CDR1 is MGHRA and CDR2 is YSYEKL in the germline V gene. CDR3 in amino acids: CASSQEVRVERANEQFF. For the CDR3, the DNA is TGCGCCAGCAGCCAAGAGGTGAGGGTAGAGAGGGCCAATGAGCAGTTCTTC.

This clone was recorded once. The chain is built from TRBV19 and TRBJ2-1, with 8 positions matching TRBD1. The CDR3 loop spans 14 amino acids. Looked up from germline, CDR1 is LNHDA and CDR2 is SQIVND (reference sequence). V lost 1 base to trimming and J lost 7 bases; unmatched junction nucleotides: 3. The CDR3 protein is CASSIGQGANEQFF. CDR3 in DNA: TGTGCCAGTAGTATAGGGCAGGGGGCGAATGAGCAGTTCTTC.

The chain employs TRBV9 and TRBJ1-1; the D gene is possibly TRBD1 (5 bases). Germline CDR1 reads SGDLS; CDR2 reads YYNGEE. The CDR3 extends over 14 amino acids. The V end lost 6 bases, the J end lost 0 bases, and 12 bases lay between the germline ends. CDR3 DNA: TGTGCCAGCACAGGGACGACGGTGAACACTGAAGCTTTCTTT. Amino acids: CASTGTTVNTEAFF.

The chain employs TRBV7-3 and TRBJ1-2, with D perhaps matching TRBD1 (6 bases). V was shortened by 4 bases and J by 6 bases, with 12 bases between the two germline ends. The germline V gene encodes CDR1 SGHTA and CDR2 FQGTGA. The CDR3 runs 13 residues. DNA for the CDR3: TGTGCCAGCAGCTCTTCAGGGGACGATGGCTACACCTTC. This gives the protein CASSSSGDDGYTF.

V gene TRBV10-3 combines with J gene TRBJ2-3, with D unresolved. There are 14 residues in the CDR3. Trimming removed 5 bases at V and 4 bases at J, with 13 bases between. CDR1 and CDR2 from the germline V gene are ENHRY and SYGVKD. The CDR3 DNA sequence: TGTGCCATCAGTTTGGAGTCCTGGGCAGATACGCAGTATTTT. Translated: CAISLESWADTQYF.

V is TRBV3-1 (or the pseudogene TRBV3-2) and J is TRBJ2-7; no clear D. This CDR3 contains 13 residues. Trimming pared 2 bases from V and 6 bases from J, leaving 11 bases between. Per germline, CDR1 LGHDT and CDR2 YNNKEL (reference sequence). The CDR3 DNA follows: TGTGCCAGCAGCCAAAATCCCTTCGTCGAGCAGTACTTC. As protein: CASSQNPFVEQYF.

This rearrangement joins TRBV5-4 to TRBJ2-2, with D tentatively TRBD1 (6 bases). Per germline, CDR1 SGHNT and CDR2 YYREEE (reference sequence). Trimming removed 3 bases at V and 2 bases at J, with 8 bases between. There are 14 residues in the CDR3. The CDR3 here is CASSWGQNTGELFF. The CDR3 DNA sequence: TGTGCCAGCAGCTGGGGACAAAACACCGGGGAGCTGTTTTTT.

This clone came up once. The gene calls are TRBV12-3 or TRBV12-4 and TRBJ1-1; D remains unclear. The CDR3 consists of 13 residues. Deletions cut 2 bases from V and 1 base from J, with 5 bases between. The CDR3 loop reads CASSLRPNTEAFF. CDR3 in DNA: TGTGCCAGCAGTTTAAGGCCGAACACTGAAGCTTTCTTT.